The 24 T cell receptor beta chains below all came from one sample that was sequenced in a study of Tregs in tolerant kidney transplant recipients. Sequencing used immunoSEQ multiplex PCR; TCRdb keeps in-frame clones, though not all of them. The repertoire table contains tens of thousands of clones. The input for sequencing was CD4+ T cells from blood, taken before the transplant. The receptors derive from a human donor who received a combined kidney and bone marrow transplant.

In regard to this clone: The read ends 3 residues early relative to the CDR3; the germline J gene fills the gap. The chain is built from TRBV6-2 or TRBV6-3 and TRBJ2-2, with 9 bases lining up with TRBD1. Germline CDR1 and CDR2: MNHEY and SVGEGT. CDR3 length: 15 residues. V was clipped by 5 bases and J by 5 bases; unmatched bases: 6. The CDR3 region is CASSPGQGGTGELFF. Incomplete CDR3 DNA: TGTGCCAGCAGTCCGGGACAGGGCGGGACCGGGGAG.

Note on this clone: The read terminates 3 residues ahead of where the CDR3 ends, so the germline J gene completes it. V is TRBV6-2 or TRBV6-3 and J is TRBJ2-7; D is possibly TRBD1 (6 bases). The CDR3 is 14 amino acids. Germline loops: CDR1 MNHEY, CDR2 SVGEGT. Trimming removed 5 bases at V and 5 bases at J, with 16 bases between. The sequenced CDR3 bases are TGTGCCAGCAGTGATCCCGGGACACCCCACGAG. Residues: CASSDPGTPHE. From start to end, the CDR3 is CASSDPGTPHEQYF.

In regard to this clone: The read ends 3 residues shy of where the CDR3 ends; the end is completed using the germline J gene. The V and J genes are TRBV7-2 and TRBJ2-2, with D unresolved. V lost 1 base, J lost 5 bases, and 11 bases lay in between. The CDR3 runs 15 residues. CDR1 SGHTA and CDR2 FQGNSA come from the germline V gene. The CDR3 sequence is CASSLVLPRTGELFF. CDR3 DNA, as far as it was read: TGTGCCAGCAGCTTAGTACTACCACGGACCGGGGAG.

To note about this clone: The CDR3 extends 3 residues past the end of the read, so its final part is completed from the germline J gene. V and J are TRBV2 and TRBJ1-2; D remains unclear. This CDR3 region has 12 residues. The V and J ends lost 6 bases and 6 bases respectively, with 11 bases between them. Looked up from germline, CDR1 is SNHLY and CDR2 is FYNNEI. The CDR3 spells CASRSGPNGYTF. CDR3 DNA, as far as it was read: TGTGCCAGCAGGTCCGGTCCAAATGGC. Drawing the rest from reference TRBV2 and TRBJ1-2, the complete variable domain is EPEVTQTPSHQVTQMGQEVILRCVPISNHLYFYWYRQILGQKVEFLVSFYNNEISEKSEIFDDQFSVERPDGSNFTLKIRSTKLEDSAMYFCASRSGPNGYTFGSGTRLTVV.

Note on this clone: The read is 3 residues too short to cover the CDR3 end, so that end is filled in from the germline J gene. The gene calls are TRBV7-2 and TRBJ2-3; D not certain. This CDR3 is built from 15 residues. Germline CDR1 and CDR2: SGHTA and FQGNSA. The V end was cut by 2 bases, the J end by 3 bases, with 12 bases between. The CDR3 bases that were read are TGTGCCAGCAGCTTACTGCGCCCCCCAACAGATACG. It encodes CASSLLRPPTDT. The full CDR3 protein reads CASSLLRPPTDTQYF.

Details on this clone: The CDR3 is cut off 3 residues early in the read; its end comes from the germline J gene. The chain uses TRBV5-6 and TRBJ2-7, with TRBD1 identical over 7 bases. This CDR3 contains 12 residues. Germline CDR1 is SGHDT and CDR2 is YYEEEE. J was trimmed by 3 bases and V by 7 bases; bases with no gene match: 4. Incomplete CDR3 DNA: TGTGCCAGCCGGGACAGAGACTACGAG. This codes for CASRDRDYE. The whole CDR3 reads CASRDRDYEQYF.

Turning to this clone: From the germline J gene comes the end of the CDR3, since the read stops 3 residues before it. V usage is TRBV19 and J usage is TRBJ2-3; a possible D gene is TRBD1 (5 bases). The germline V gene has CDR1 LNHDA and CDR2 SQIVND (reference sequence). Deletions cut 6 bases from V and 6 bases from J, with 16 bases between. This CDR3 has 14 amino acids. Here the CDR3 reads CASRNQGARDTQYF. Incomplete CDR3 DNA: TGTGCCAGTAGAAACCAGGGCGCACGGGATACG.

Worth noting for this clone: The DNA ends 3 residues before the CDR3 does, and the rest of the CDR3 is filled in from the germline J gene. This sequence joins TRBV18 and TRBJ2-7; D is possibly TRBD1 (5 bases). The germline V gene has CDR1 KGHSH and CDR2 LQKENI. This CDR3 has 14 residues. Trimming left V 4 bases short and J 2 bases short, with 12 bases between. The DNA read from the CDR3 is TGTGCCAGCTCACGTGGGGCCCAGACCTACGAG. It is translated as CASSRGAQTYE. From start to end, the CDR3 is CASSRGAQTYEQYF.

Partial CDR3 DNA: TGCGCCAGCAGCTTCACAGGGGTGATCGACTACAATGAG. This translates into CASSFTGVIDYNE. The CDR3 as a whole reads CASSFTGVIDYNEQFF. V and J are TRBV5-1 and TRBJ2-1; 7 bases align to TRBD1. The read terminates 3 residues ahead of where the CDR3 ends, so the germline J gene completes it. CDR3 size: 16 residues. From germline, CDR1 is SGHRS and CDR2 YFSETQ. V shed 2 bases and J 3 bases; nucleotides not matched to a gene: 8.

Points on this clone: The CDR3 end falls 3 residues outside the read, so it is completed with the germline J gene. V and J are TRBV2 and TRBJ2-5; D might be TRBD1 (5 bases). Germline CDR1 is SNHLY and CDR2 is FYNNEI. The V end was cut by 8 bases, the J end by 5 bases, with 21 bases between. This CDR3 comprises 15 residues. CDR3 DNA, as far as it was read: TGTGCCAGCCTCTCCCTTTTGGGGCTCGGGGAGACC. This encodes CASLSLLGLGET. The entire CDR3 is CASLSLLGLGETQYF.

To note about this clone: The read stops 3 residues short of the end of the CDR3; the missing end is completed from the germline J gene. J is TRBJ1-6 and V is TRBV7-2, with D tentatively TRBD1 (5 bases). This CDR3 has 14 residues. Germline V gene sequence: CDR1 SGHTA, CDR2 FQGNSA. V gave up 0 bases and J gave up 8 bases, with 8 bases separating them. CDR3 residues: CASSLAGEYSPLHF. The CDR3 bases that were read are TGTGCCAGCAGCTTAGCAGGGGAATATTCACCC. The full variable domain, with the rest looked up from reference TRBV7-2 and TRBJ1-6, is GAGVSQSPSNKVTEKGKDVELRCDPISGHTALYWYRQSLGQGLEFLIYFQGNSAPDKSGLPSDRFSAERTGGSVSTLTIQRTQQEDSAVYLCASSLAGEYSPLHFGNGTRLTVT.

CDR3 DNA (partial): TGTGCCAGCTCACCACTACGGGGGGGAGGCACTGAA. As protein: CASSPLRGGGTE. The full CDR3 is CASSPLRGGGTEAFF. The chain has TRBV18 and TRBJ1-1; tentatively, D is TRBD1 (5 bases). The read ends 3 residues early relative to the CDR3; the germline J gene fills the gap. The CDR3 totals 15 residues. Deletions cut 1 base from V and 4 bases from J, with 13 bases between. Germline V lookup: CDR1 KGHSH, CDR2 LQKENI.

CDR3 protein: CSALRTSNYGYTF. The sequenced CDR3 bases are TGCAGTGCTCTCCGGACTTCGAACTATGGC. This chain links TRBV20-1 with TRBJ1-2; no clear D gene. The read gets to within 3 residues of the CDR3 end, and the germline J gene fills in the rest. From germline, CDR1 is DFQATT and CDR2 SNEGSKA (reference sequence). This CDR3 is 13 amino acids long. V lost 5 bases, J lost 2 bases, and 12 bases lay in between.

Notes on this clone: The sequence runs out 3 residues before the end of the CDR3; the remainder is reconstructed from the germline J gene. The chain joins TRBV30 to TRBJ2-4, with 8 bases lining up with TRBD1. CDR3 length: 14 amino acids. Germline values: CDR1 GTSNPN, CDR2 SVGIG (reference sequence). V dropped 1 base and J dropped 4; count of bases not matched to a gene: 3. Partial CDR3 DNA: TGTGCCTGGAGTGGCAGGGACAGGAAAAACATT. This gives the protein CAWSGRDRKNI. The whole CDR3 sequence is CAWSGRDRKNIQYF.

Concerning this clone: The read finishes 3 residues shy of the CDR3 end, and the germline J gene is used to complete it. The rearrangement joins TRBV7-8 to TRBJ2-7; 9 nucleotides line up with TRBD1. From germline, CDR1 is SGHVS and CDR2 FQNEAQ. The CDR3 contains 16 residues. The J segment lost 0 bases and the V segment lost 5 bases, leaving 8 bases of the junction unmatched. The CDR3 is CASSKLQGATSYEQYF. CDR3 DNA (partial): TGTGCCAGCAGCAAATTACAGGGGGCAACCTCCTACGAG.

The CDR3 DNA, read in part, is TGTGCCAGCAGCTTGAGCGGGAGTTCCCAGGAGACC. It specifies CASSLSGSSQET. The whole CDR3 protein is CASSLSGSSQETQYF. The genes are TRBV7-2 and TRBJ2-5, with 8 bases that match TRBD2. With the read ending 3 residues before the CDR3 end, the germline J gene is used to fill in that end. V was clipped by 3 bases and J by 5 bases; unmatched bases: 8. Germline V CDR1 and CDR2: SGHTA, FQGNSA. The CDR3 spans 15 residues.

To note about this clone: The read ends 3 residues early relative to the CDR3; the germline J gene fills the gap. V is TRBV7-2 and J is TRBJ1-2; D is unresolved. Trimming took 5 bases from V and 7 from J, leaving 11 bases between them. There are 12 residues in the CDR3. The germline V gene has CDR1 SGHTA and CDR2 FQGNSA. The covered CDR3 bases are TGTGCCAGCAGCCTAAGCTCGGTTGGC. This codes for CASSLSSVG. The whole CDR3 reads CASSLSSVGYTF.

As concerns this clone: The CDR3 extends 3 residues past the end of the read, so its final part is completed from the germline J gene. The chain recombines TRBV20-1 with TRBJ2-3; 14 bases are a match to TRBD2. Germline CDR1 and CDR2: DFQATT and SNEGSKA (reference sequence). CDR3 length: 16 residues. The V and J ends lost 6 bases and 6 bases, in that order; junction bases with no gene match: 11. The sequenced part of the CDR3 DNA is TGCAGTGCCCCCTTAAGACTAGCGGGAGGGCCGGATACG. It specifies CSAPLRLAGGPDT. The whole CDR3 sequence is CSAPLRLAGGPDTQYF.

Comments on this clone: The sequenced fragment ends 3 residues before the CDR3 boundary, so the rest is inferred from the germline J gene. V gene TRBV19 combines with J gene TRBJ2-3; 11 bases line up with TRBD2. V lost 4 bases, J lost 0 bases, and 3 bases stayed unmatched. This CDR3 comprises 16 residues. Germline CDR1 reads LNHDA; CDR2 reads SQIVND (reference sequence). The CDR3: CASSTRLAGSTDTQYF. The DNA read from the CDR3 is TGTGCCAGTAGTACGCGACTAGCGGGAAGCACAGATACG.

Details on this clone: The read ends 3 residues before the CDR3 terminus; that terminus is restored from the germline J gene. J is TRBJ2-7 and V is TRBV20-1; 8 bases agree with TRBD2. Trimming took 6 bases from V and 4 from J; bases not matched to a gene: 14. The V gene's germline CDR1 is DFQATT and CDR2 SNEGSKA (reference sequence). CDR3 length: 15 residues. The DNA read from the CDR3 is TGCAGTGCCGATCTCCCGAGCGGGAGAAGGTACGAG. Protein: CSADLPSGRRYE. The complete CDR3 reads CSADLPSGRRYEQYF.

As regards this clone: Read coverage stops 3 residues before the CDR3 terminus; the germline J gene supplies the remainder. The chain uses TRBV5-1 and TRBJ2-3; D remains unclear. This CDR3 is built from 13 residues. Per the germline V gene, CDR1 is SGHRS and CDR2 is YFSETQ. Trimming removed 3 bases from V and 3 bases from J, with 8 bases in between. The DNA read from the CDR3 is TGCGCCAGCAGCTCACTGACAACAGATACG. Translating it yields CASSSLTTDT. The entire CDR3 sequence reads CASSSLTTDTQYF.

The CDR3 bases that were read are TGTGCCATCAGTGAGTCGAGCTTCAGGGGGAATTCACCC. Protein product: CAISESSFRGNSP. The full CDR3 reads CAISESSFRGNSPLHF. The V and J genes are TRBV10-3 and TRBJ1-6; the match to TRBD1 covers 7 bases. Read sequence stops 3 residues before the CDR3 end, and the germline J gene provides the missing end. With 0 bases clipped from V and 7 bases from J, the junction kept 6 bases outside the gene matches. Germline lookup yields CDR1 ENHRY and CDR2 SYGVKD. The CDR3 runs 16 residues.

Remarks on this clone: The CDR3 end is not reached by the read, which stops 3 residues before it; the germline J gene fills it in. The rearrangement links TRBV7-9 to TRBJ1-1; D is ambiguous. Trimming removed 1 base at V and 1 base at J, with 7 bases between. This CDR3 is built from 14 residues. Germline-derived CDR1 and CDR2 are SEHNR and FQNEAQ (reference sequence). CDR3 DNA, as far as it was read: TGTGCCAGCAGCTTAGGTGCGTGGAACACTGAA. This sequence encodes CASSLGAWNTE. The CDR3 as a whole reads CASSLGAWNTEAFF.

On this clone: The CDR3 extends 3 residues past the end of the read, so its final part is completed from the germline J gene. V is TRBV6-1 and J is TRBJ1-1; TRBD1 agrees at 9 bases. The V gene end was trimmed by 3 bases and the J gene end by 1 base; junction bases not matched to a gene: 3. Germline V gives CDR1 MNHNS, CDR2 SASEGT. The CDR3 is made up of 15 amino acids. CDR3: CASSERTGANTEAFF. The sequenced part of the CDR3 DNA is TGTGCCAGCAGTGAGCGGACAGGGGCGAACACTGAA.